This TCR beta chain was observed in a study of blood T cells in healthy people across ages. Whole-study results and caveats: With naive T cell percentage, TCR beta diversity showed a strong correlation.

As for this clonotype: Its antigen is as yet unknown.

Then a second PCR, running roughly 7 to 12 cycles, was carried out with a sample-barcoded 5' primer and a J-beta primer mix. TCRdb re-derived calls from the 5' RACE reads in MiXCR, one entry per CDR3 protein. The table includes about 1.5 million distinct CDR3 sequences, approximately 43% detected once. This TCR was sampled from a woman aged 18-29 years in good health. Sequencing was done on a sample of blood.

The DNA for the CDR3 is TGTGCCAGTGCTGACAGGGGGCTTGATACGCAGTATTTT. It codes for CASADRGLDTQYF. The rearrangement uses TRBV7-2 and TRBJ2-3; 10 bases line up with TRBD1. J gave up 6 bases and V 9 bases, and 6 bases lay outside the gene matches. The germline V gene encodes CDR1 SGHTA and CDR2 FQGNSA. This CDR3 is 13 amino acids long.